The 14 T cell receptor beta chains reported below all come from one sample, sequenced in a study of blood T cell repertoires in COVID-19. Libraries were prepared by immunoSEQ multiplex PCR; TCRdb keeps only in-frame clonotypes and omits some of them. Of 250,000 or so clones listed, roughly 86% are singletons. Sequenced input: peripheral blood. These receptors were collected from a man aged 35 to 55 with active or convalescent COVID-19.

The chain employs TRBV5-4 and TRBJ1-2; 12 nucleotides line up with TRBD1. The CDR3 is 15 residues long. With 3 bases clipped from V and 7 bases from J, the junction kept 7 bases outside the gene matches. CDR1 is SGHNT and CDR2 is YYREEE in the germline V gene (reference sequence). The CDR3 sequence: CASSSGTGGGIGYTF. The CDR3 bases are TGTGCCAGCAGCTCCGGGACAGGGGGCGGAATTGGCTACACCTTC.

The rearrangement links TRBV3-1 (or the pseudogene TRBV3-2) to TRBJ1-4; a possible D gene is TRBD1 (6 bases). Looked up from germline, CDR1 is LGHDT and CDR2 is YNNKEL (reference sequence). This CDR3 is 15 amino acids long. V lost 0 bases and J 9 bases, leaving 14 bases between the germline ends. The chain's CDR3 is CASSQDWQGKQKLFF. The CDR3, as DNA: TGTGCCAGCAGCCAAGACTGGCAGGGGAAGCAAAAACTGTTTTTT.

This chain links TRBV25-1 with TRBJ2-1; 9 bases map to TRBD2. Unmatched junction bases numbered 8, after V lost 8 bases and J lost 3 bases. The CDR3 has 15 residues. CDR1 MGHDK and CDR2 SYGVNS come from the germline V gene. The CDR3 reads CASSPSGTVYNEQFF. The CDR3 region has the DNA TGTGCCAGCTCCCCTAGCGGGACAGTCTACAATGAGCAGTTCTTC. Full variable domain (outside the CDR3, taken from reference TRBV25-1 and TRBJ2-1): EADIYQTPRYLVIGTGKKITLECSQTMGHDKMYWYQQDPGMELHLIHYSYGVNSTEKGDLSSESTVSRIRTEHFPLTLESARPSHTSQYLCASSPSGTVYNEQFFGPGTRLTVL.

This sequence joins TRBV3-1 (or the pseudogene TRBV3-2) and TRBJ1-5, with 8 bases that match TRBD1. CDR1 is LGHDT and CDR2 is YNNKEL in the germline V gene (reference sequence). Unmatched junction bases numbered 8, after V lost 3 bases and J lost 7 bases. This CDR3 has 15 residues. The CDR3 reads CASSQNQGAVQPQHF. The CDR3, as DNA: TGTGCCAGCAGCCAGAACCAGGGGGCGGTCCAGCCCCAGCATTTT.

CDR3 sequence reads: CATVSGETQYF. The CDR3 nucleotides read TGTGCCACCGTTTCCGGGGAGACCCAGTACTTC. The chain recombines TRBV12-3 or TRBV12-4 with TRBJ2-5; D gene ambiguous. V was clipped by 10 bases and J by 5 bases, with 11 bases between them. The CDR3 runs to 11 residues.

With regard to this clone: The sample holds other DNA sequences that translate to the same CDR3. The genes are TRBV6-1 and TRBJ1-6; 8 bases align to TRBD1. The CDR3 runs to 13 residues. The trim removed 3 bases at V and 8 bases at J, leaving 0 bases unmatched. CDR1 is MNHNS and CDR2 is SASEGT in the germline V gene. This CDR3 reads CASSEDRDSPLHF. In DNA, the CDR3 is TGTGCCAGCAGTGAGGACAGGGATTCACCCCTCCACTTT.

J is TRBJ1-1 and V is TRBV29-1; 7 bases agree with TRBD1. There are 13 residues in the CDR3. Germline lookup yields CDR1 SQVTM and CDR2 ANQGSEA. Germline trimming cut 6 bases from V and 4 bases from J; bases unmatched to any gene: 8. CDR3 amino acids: CSVLTGPGTEAFF. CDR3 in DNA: TGCAGCGTCCTGACAGGGCCGGGCACTGAAGCTTTCTTT.

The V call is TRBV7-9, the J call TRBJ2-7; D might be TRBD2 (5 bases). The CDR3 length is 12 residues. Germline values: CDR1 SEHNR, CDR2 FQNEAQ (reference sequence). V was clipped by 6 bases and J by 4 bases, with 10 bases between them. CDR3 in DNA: TGTGCCAGCAGTTATTCGGGATACGAGCAGTACTTC. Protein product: CASSYSGYEQYF.

The DNA for the CDR3 is TGTGCCTGGACCCCCTGGGGGGACGAGCAGTACTTC. Protein sequence: CAWTPWGDEQYF. V gene TRBV30 combines with J gene TRBJ2-7; perhaps TRBD2 as D (6 bases). The V and J ends lost 4 bases and 5 bases respectively, with 12 bases between them. The CDR3 length is 12 residues. Germline loops: CDR1 GTSNPN, CDR2 SVGIG (reference sequence).

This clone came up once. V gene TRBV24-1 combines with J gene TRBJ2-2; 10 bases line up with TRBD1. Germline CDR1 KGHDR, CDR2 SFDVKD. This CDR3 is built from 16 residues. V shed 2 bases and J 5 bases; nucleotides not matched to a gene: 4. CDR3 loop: CATSDWDRGGTGELFF. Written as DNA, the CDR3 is TGTGCCACCAGTGATTGGGACAGGGGCGGAACCGGGGAGCTGTTTTTT.

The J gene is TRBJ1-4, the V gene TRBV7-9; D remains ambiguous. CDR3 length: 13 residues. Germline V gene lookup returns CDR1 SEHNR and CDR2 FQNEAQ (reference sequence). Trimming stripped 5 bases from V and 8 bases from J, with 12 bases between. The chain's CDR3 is CASSAGLSEKLFF. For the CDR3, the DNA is TGTGCCAGCAGCGCAGGCTTATCCGAAAAACTGTTTTTT.

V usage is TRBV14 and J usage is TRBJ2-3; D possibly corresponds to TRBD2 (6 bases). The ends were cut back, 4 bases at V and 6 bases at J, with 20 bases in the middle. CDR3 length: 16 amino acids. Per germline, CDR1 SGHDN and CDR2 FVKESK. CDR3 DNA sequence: TGTGCCAGCAGCCCCCCGGGACTCCCCCGGCCGGATACGCAGTATTTT. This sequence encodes CASSPPGLPRPDTQYF.

The CDR3 DNA follows: TGTGCCAGCAGCCCTGGAGGGACTAGCGGGAGCTATGAGCAGTTCTTC. Residues: CASSPGGTSGSYEQFF. The J gene is TRBJ2-1, the V gene TRBV3-1 (or the pseudogene TRBV3-2); 14 bases match TRBD2. The J segment lost 8 bases and the V segment lost 4 bases, leaving 7 bases of the junction unmatched. Germline V gene lookup returns CDR1 LGHDT and CDR2 YNNKEL (reference sequence). There are 16 residues in the CDR3.

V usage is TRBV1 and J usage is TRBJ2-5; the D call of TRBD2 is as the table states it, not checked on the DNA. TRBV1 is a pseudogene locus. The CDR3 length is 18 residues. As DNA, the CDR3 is TGCACCAGCAGCCAAGAGAAGGGTAGCGGGTTCGTCAGGGAGACCCAGTACTTC. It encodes CTSSQEKGSGFVRETQYF.